The clone carrying this T cell receptor beta chain was picked up a small number of times. The V and J ends lost 6 bases and 4 bases, in that order; junction bases with no gene match: 5. CDR1 and CDR2 (germline): WSHSY, SAAADI. The CDR3 has 14 amino acids. These data are taken from a study of blood T cell repertoires in COVID-19. In the study overall: The United States, Italy and Spain provided the acute and convalescent COVID-19 samples.

As handled by the study authors: Reference gene primer amplification gave estimated nucleated cell counts. Only in-frame clones appear in the TCRdb table, and some are missing; sequencing was by immunoSEQ multiplex PCR. V, J and clone size reflect that table, while D and trimming were determined from the DNA. The sample consists of a few hundred thousand clones, approximately 90% of them appearing once. Patients in Seattle were enrolled during active infection, then followed longitudinally. This clonotype originated in a woman aged 50 to 60 with COVID-19, enrolled during active disease. The genes are TRBV10-2 and TRBJ1-5, with TRBD1 matching 8 bases. Source material: peripheral blood. The CDR3 DNA sequence: TGCGCCAGCAGGGAGGGACAGGTTAATCAGCCCCAGCATTTT. Translated, it gives CASREGQVNQPQHF.